A single sample gave rise to the 29 T cell receptor beta chains below, sequenced in a study of blood T cell repertoires in COVID-19. Measured with immunoSEQ multiplex PCR; TCRdb has only the in-frame clones, and not every one. The sample consists of just over 250,000 clones, 80% to 90% of them appearing once. Source material: peripheral blood. Source of these receptors: a woman in her seventies with COVID-19, enrolled during active disease.

The chain carries TRBV4-3 and TRBJ1-2; D not resolved. Per germline, CDR1 LGHNA and CDR2 YSLEER. Trimming left V 4 bases short and J 4 bases short, with 13 bases between. The CDR3 is 14 residues long. Written as DNA, the CDR3 is TGCGCCAGCAGCCGAGTCGGGGAAGGCTATGGCTACACCTTC. Its translation is CASSRVGEGYGYTF.

This clone was seen just once. V usage is TRBV6-4 and J usage is TRBJ1-2; 7 nucleotides agree with TRBD1. CDR1 MRHNA and CDR2 SNTAGT come from the germline V gene. Trimming took 4 bases from V and 4 from J; bases not matched to a gene: 6. The CDR3 is 14 amino acids. The CDR3 here is CASSGNRGGYGYTF. CDR3 sequence (DNA): TGTGCCAGCAGTGGGAACAGGGGAGGCTATGGCTACACCTTC.

The chain links TRBV7-9 to TRBJ1-1; perhaps TRBD1 as D (6 bases). The CDR3 totals 14 residues. Germline V gene lookup returns CDR1 SEHNR and CDR2 FQNEAQ (reference sequence). V lost 5 bases and J lost 0, with 10 bases in between. The CDR3 region has the DNA TGTGCCAGCAGCACCGGACAGTTGAACACTGAAGCTTTCTTT. Translation gives CASSTGQLNTEAFF.

This rearrangement joins TRBV6-9 to TRBJ1-3, with D uncertain. Germline V gives CDR1 MNHGY, CDR2 SVAAGI. The CDR3 extends over 16 amino acids. Trimming left V 6 bases short and J 0 bases short, with 15 bases between. This CDR3 is CASRATRAISGNTIYF. The DNA for the CDR3 is TGTGCCAGCAGAGCCACCCGCGCCATCTCTGGAAACACCATATATTTT.

The rearrangement uses TRBV6-2 or TRBV6-3 and TRBJ1-1, with D possibly matching TRBD1 (5 bases). Trimming removed 6 bases at V and 7 bases at J, with 12 bases between. This CDR3 is 12 amino acids long. CDR1 is MNHEY and CDR2 is SVGEGT in the germline V gene. The CDR3, as DNA: TGTGCCAGCAGCTCGGTGGGGGGTGAAGCTTTCTTT. The encoded protein is CASSSVGGEAFF.

This clone was seen a few times. The chain couples TRBV5-6 to TRBJ2-7; D call uncertain. This CDR3 contains 11 residues. The germline V and J ends were trimmed by 1 base and 4 bases, with 3 bases remaining between them. CDR1 and CDR2 from the germline V gene are SGHDT and YYEEEE. In DNA form, the CDR3 reads TGTGCCAGCAGCTTGCAGTACGAGCAGTACTTC. Protein: CASSLQYEQYF.

The chain joins TRBV6-5 to TRBJ1-2; possible D gene TRBD1, 6 bases. The CDR3 runs 13 residues. Trimming cost V 6 bases and J 2 bases, with 10 bases left between them. The germline V gene has CDR1 MNHEY and CDR2 SVGAGI. CDR3 residues: CASRRDTNYGYTF. The CDR3 DNA reads TGTGCCAGCAGGAGGGACACCAACTATGGCTACACCTTC.

The chain couples TRBV24-1 to TRBJ1-6; TRBD1 matches 7 bases. This CDR3 contains 12 residues. V lost 10 bases to trimming and J lost 4 bases; unmatched junction nucleotides: 0. The V gene's germline CDR1 is KGHDR and CDR2 SFDVKD. The CDR3 nucleotides are TGTGCCACGGGACAGTATAATTCACCCCTCCACTTT. Its protein is CATGQYNSPLHF.

The chain employs TRBV30 and TRBJ2-2; TRBD2 is a possible D gene (5 bases). CDR1 GTSNPN and CDR2 SVGIG come from the germline V gene (reference sequence). V was trimmed by 2 bases and J by 4 bases, leaving 11 bases between them. The CDR3 extends over 14 amino acids. The CDR3 DNA sequence: TGTGCCTGGAGTCCGGGGAGATTCACCGGGGAGCTGTTTTTT. This codes for CAWSPGRFTGELFF.

In this sample, this clone turned up once. The rearrangement links TRBV24-1 to TRBJ1-1; D gene ambiguous. This CDR3 spans 13 amino acids. The germline V gene has CDR1 KGHDR and CDR2 SFDVKD. V was pared by 3 bases and J by 2 bases, with 6 bases between. The CDR3 region has the DNA TGTGCCACCAGTGATCCAGTAAACACTGAAGCTTTCTTT. Residues: CATSDPVNTEAFF.

This sequence joins TRBV11-2 and TRBJ1-2, with unresolved D. The CDR3 totals 14 residues. In germline, CDR1 is SGHAT, CDR2 FQNNGV. Between the trimmed V and J ends, which lost 5 bases and 1 base, there was a span of 11 bases. CDR3: CASSLGRHNYGYTF. The CDR3 DNA sequence: TGTGCCAGCAGCCTAGGAAGACATAACTATGGCTACACCTTC.

This chain joins TRBV7-2 and TRBJ1-2; possibly TRBD1 for D (6 bases). Germline CDR1 and CDR2: SGHTA and FQGNSA. This CDR3 has 15 residues. The V end lost 4 bases, the J end lost 2 bases, and 14 bases lay between the germline ends. The CDR3 coding sequence is TGTGCCAGCAGCTATACAGGGTTGGTCAACTATGGCTACACCTTC. Translation: CASSYTGLVNYGYTF.

The chain combines TRBV10-3 with TRBJ2-5, with TRBD1 identical over 9 bases. Trimming took 10 bases from V and 3 from J; bases not matched to a gene: 3. There are 12 residues in the CDR3. Germline CDR1 is ENHRY and CDR2 is SYGVKD. For the CDR3, the DNA is TGTGCCACCTGGACAGGGGAAGAGACCCAGTACTTC. Translation: CATWTGEETQYF.

This clone came up a few times. V gene TRBV2 combines with J gene TRBJ1-3; D is undetermined. V was shortened by 2 bases and J by 0 bases, with 17 bases between the two germline ends. The CDR3 totals 18 residues. The germline gives CDR1 SNHLY, CDR2 FYNNEI. CDR3: CASSELETGRDSGNTIYF. The CDR3 nucleotides are TGTGCCAGCAGTGAACTGGAGACCGGGCGGGACTCTGGAAACACCATATATTTT.

The V call is TRBV20-1, the J call TRBJ1-4; D may be TRBD1 (5 bases). Between the trimmed V and J ends, which lost 3 bases and 6 bases, there was a span of 14 bases. Germline V gene data show CDR1 as DFQATT and CDR2 as SNEGSKA (reference sequence). The CDR3 sequence is 14 residues long. As DNA, the CDR3 is TGCAGTGCTAGTCTTCCCCTAGGGGATGAAAAACTGTTTTTT. Its translation is CSASLPLGDEKLFF.

The chain recombines TRBV30 with TRBJ1-3; TRBD1 aligns across 7 bases. This CDR3 comprises 14 residues. With V trimmed by 5 bases and J by 0 bases, 4 bases remained unmatched. Germline lookup yields CDR1 GTSNPN and CDR2 SVGIG (reference sequence). The CDR3 sequence: CAWDRALSGNTIYF. Written as DNA, the CDR3 is TGTGCCTGGGACAGGGCCCTCTCTGGAAACACCATATATTTT.

The J gene is TRBJ2-5, the V gene TRBV5-5; D gene unclear. V shed 2 bases and J shed 1 base, with 6 bases lying between them. The germline V gene has CDR1 SGHKS and CDR2 YYEKEE (reference sequence). The CDR3 has 13 residues. The CDR3 region has the DNA TGTGCCAGCAGCTTCTATCCCCAAGAGACCCAGTACTTC. Amino acids: CASSFYPQETQYF.

The chain couples TRBV27 to TRBJ1-1; D remains unclear. Per the germline V gene, CDR1 is MNHEY and CDR2 is SMNVEV (reference sequence). The CDR3 contains 15 residues. Trimming stripped 2 bases from V and 0 bases from J, with 10 bases between. Written as DNA, the CDR3 is TGTGCCAGCAGTTTAGGGCTGCGCATGAACACTGAAGCTTTCTTT. Translating it yields CASSLGLRMNTEAFF.

This sequence joins TRBV18 and TRBJ1-1; D perhaps matches TRBD1 (5 bases). V lost 4 bases and J 0 bases, leaving 21 bases between the germline ends. The CDR3 contains 18 residues. The germline gives CDR1 KGHSH, CDR2 LQKENI. The CDR3 here is CASSLNSLADTMNTEAFF. The DNA for the CDR3 is TGTGCCAGCTCACTCAACTCCTTAGCGGACACCATGAACACTGAAGCTTTCTTT.

The V call is TRBV7-2, the J call TRBJ2-1, with D possibly being TRBD2 (5 bases). The CDR3 length is 16 residues. Per the germline V gene, CDR1 is SGHTA and CDR2 is FQGNSA. V dropped 2 bases and J dropped 3 bases, with 14 bases sitting between them. The CDR3 nucleotides are TGTGCCAGCAGCTTACCGGGATTTGGGCACTACAATGAGCAGTTCTTC. This codes for CASSLPGFGHYNEQFF.

This clone has a single count. This chain links TRBV6-5 with TRBJ1-2; D call uncertain. This CDR3 is 14 amino acids long. Trimming removed 2 bases from V and 8 bases from J, with 15 bases in between. The germline V gene encodes CDR1 MNHEY and CDR2 SVGAGI. The CDR3 DNA reads as TGTGCCAGCAGTTACCGGAGCAGTACTACCGGCTACACCTTC. This translates into CASSYRSSTTGYTF.

The genes are TRBV27 and TRBJ2-5, with a tentative D call TRBD2 (5 bases). Trimming pared 2 bases from V and 10 bases from J, leaving 8 bases between. Germline V gives CDR1 MNHEY, CDR2 SMNVEV (reference sequence). The CDR3 runs to 11 residues. Written as DNA, the CDR3 is TGTGCCAGCAGTTTAGCCGGGGTCCAGTACTTC. Its protein is CASSLAGVQYF.

The chain carries TRBV4-1 and TRBJ2-1, with D possibly TRBD2 on 5 matching bases. The CDR3 is made up of 16 amino acids. Looked up from germline, CDR1 is MGHRA and CDR2 is YSYEKL. Trimming removed 1 base from V and 7 bases from J, with 17 bases in between. CDR3 sequence: CASSQVSGLPPNEQFF. The CDR3 DNA reads as TGCGCCAGCAGCCAAGTTTCCGGACTCCCACCTAATGAGCAGTTCTTC.

The chain recombines TRBV14 with TRBJ1-4; no reliable D call. This CDR3 has 17 amino acids. With 1 base removed from V and 8 bases from J, the gap between germline ends came to 20 bases. Germline-derived CDR1 and CDR2 are SGHDN and FVKESK. In nucleotides, the CDR3 is TGTGCCAGCAGCCAAGGGGTTCAGGTTTCGCGGAGGGAAAAACTGTTTTTT. Protein sequence: CASSQGVQVSRREKLFF.

This clone was observed a single time. This rearrangement joins TRBV29-1 to TRBJ1-1; weak D call: TRBD1 (5 bases). This CDR3 is 14 amino acids long. Trimming left V 3 bases short and J 1 base short, with 12 bases between. CDR1 is SQVTM, CDR2 ANQGSEA, per germline. This CDR3 reads CSVEKVGGNTEAFF. In DNA, the CDR3 is TGCAGCGTTGAGAAGGTGGGGGGGAACACTGAAGCTTTCTTT.

This clone was observed a single time. This chain joins TRBV25-1 and TRBJ1-1; D is perhaps TRBD1 (5 bases). Deletions cut 3 bases from V and 6 bases from J, with 17 bases between. Looked up from germline, CDR1 is MGHDK and CDR2 is SYGVNS. This CDR3 is 15 amino acids long. CDR3 sequence (DNA): TGTGCCAGCAGTGACTCCAGGGTCAGTGGCGCTGAAGCTTTCTTT. Residues: CASSDSRVSGAEAFF.

V and J are TRBV18 and TRBJ1-5; 7 nucleotides align to TRBD1. The V gene end was trimmed by 4 bases and the J gene end by 2 bases; junction bases not matched to a gene: 8. Germline-derived CDR1 and CDR2 are KGHSH and LQKENI. The CDR3 loop spans 16 amino acids. Here the CDR3 reads CASSRATGMGNQPQHF. The DNA for the CDR3 is TGTGCCAGCTCACGAGCGACAGGGATGGGCAATCAGCCCCAGCATTTT.

The chain recombines TRBV24-1 with TRBJ2-2; TRBD2 aligns across 7 bases. The germline gives CDR1 KGHDR, CDR2 SFDVKD. V lost 5 bases, J lost 7 bases, and 9 bases stayed unmatched. The CDR3 has 15 amino acids. The CDR3 DNA is TGTGCCACCAGTGTTGACTCGGGGGGACTCGGGGAGCTGTTTTTT. It codes for CATSVDSGGLGELFF.

V is TRBV28 and J is TRBJ1-4, with D tentatively TRBD1 (6 bases). Germline V gene lookup returns CDR1 MDHEN and CDR2 SYDVKM. The length of the CDR3 is 14 residues. V lost 5 bases to trimming and J lost 8 bases, with 15 bases between them. This CDR3 is CASSTGGEGEKLFF. As DNA, the CDR3 is TGTGCCAGCAGTACGGGGGGCGAGGGAGAAAAACTGTTTTTT.